Following are 12 T cell receptor beta chains from one sample sequenced in a study of control samples from healthy donors and cancer patients. Only in-frame clones appear in the TCRdb table, and some are missing; sequencing was by immunoSEQ multiplex PCR. The sample shows 75,000 to 95,000 clones, roughly 84% of them seen only once. The source material was blood. The receptors derive from a woman in her fifties or sixties in good health.

The CDR3, as DNA: TGCGCCAGCAGCTCCCTCACGGGGGACTACGAGCAGTACTTC. Its translation is CASSSLTGDYEQYF. The rearrangement joins TRBV5-1 to TRBJ2-7, with TRBD2 as a possible D gene (6 bases). Germline V gene sequence: CDR1 SGHRS, CDR2 YFSETQ. V dropped 3 bases and J dropped 3 bases, with 13 bases sitting between them. The length of the CDR3 is 14 residues.

The CDR3 coding sequence is TGCAGCGTGAGGAGCCGGGGGACAGATACGCAGTATTTT. It specifies CSVRSRGTDTQYF. This chain connects TRBV29-1 to TRBJ2-3, with D maybe TRBD2 (6 bases). The CDR3 spans 13 residues. The V end was cut by 6 bases, the J end by 3 bases, with 13 bases between. Germline V lookup: CDR1 SQVTM, CDR2 ANQGSEA.

The V call is TRBV24-1, the J call TRBJ1-2, with a tentative D call TRBD1 (5 bases). This CDR3 comprises 14 residues. Germline V gene data show CDR1 as KGHDR and CDR2 as SFDVKD. V dropped 4 bases and J dropped 4 bases, with 12 bases sitting between them. In DNA form, the CDR3 reads TGTGCCACCAGTGACCCGGGACGAGCCTATGGCTACACCTTC. It encodes CATSDPGRAYGYTF.

Only one count was recorded for this clone. The chain employs TRBV18 and TRBJ2-7; D possibly corresponds to TRBD1 (6 bases). Trimming left V 3 bases short and J 5 bases short, with 17 bases between. Germline loops: CDR1 KGHSH, CDR2 LQKENI. This CDR3 contains 15 residues. The CDR3 is CASSPGQTFVHEQYF. In DNA form, the CDR3 reads TGTGCCAGCTCACCCGGACAGACGTTCGTCCACGAGCAGTACTTC.

This rearrangement joins TRBV15 to TRBJ2-3; TRBD2 matches 7 bases. In germline, CDR1 is LNHNV, CDR2 YYDKDF (reference sequence). The V segment lost 4 bases and the J segment 11 bases; nucleotides outside the gene matches: 9. CDR3 length: 13 residues. In DNA form, the CDR3 reads TGTGCCACCAGCACCTGGACGTCGGGAGGGCAGTATTTT. Its translation is CATSTWTSGGQYF.

The genes are TRBV5-1 and TRBJ1-2, with D tentatively TRBD1 (6 bases). V was shortened by 0 bases and J by 6 bases, with 9 bases between the two germline ends. The germline V gene encodes CDR1 SGHRS and CDR2 YFSETQ. The CDR3 is 13 residues long. The CDR3 DNA follows: TGCGCCAGCAGCTTGGGGGGGCGCGATGGCTACACCTTC. Translation gives CASSLGGRDGYTF.

The chain couples TRBV10-3 to TRBJ2-2, with 10 bases that match TRBD1. CDR3 length equals 14 residues. Losses at the gene ends were 6 bases for V and 7 bases for J; bases not matched to a gene: 5. The germline gives CDR1 ENHRY, CDR2 SYGVKD. CDR3 DNA: TGTGCCATCAGCGGACAGGGGGATCACGGGGAGCTGTTTTTT. This encodes CAISGQGDHGELFF.

The CDR3 DNA is TGTGCCAGCCGGGGACTCGGTGCGGGAGGATATGGCTACACCTTC. This sequence encodes CASRGLGAGGYGYTF. The rearrangement uses TRBV2 and TRBJ1-2; D possibly corresponds to TRBD1 (5 bases). V dropped 8 bases and J dropped 5 bases, with 21 bases sitting between them. CDR1 SNHLY and CDR2 FYNNEI come from the germline V gene. The CDR3 spans 15 residues.

This clone was seen a handful of times. The gene calls are TRBV29-1 and TRBJ1-2, with D perhaps matching TRBD1 (5 bases). The CDR3 runs to 12 residues. Deletions cut 0 bases from V and 7 bases from J, with 9 bases between. CDR1 is SQVTM, CDR2 ANQGSEA, per germline. The chain's CDR3 is CSVEDGGGGYTF. The DNA of the CDR3 is TGCAGCGTTGAAGACGGTGGGGGTGGCTACACCTTC.

This chain joins TRBV5-1 and TRBJ1-2; 11 positions match TRBD1. From germline, CDR1 is SGHRS and CDR2 YFSETQ. The V and J ends lost 0 bases and 6 bases, in that order; junction bases with no gene match: 1. The CDR3 runs to 14 residues. CDR3 region: CASSLEDRGHGYTF. CDR3 nucleotide sequence: TGCGCCAGCAGCTTGGAGGACAGGGGGCATGGCTACACCTTC.

This clone was found once. The chain recombines TRBV6-5 with TRBJ2-7; a possible D gene is TRBD1 (6 bases). Germline CDR1 is MNHEY and CDR2 is SVGAGI. The CDR3 contains 14 residues. V lost 5 bases and J lost 5, with 16 bases in between. CDR3 protein: CASSQIDRIHEQYF. The DNA of the CDR3 is TGTGCCAGCAGTCAGATTGACAGGATCCACGAGCAGTACTTC.

The rearrangement links TRBV24-1 to TRBJ2-3; D gene uncertain. Trimming removed 4 bases from V and 5 bases from J, with 15 bases in between. The CDR3 extends over 15 amino acids. Germline CDR1 KGHDR, CDR2 SFDVKD. CDR3 region: CATSDPRGAGDTQYF. CDR3 coding DNA: TGTGCCACCAGTGACCCCCGAGGAGCCGGAGATACGCAGTATTTT.